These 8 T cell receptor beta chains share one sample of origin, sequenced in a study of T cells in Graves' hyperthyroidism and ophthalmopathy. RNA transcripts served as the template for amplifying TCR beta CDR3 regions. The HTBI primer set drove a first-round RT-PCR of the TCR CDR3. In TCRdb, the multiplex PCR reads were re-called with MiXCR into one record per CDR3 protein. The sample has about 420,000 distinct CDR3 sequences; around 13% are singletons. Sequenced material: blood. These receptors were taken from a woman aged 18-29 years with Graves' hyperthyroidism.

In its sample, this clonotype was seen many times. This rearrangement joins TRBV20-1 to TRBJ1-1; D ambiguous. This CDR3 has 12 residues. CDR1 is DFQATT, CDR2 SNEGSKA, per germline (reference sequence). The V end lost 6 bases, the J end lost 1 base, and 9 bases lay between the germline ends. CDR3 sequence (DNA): TGCAGTGCGGACCGAAAGAACACTGAAGCTTTCTTT. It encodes CSADRKNTEAFF.

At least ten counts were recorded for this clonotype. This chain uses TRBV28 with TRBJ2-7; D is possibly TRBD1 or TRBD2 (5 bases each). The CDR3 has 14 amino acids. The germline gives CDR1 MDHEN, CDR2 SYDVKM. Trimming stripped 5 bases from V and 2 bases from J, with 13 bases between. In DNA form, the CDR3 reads TGTGCCAGCAGTATCCCGGGGCTGACCTACGAGCAGTACTTC. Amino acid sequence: CASSIPGLTYEQYF.

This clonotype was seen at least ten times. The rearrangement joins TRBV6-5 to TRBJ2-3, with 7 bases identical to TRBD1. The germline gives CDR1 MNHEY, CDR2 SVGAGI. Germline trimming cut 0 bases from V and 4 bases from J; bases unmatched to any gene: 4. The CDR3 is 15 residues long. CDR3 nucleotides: TGTGCCAGCAGTTACTCGACAGGGAATCCAGATACGCAGTATTTT. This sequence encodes CASSYSTGNPDTQYF.

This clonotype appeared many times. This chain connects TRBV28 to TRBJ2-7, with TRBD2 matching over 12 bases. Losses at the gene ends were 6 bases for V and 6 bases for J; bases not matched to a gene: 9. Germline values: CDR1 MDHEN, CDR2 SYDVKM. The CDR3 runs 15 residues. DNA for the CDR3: TGTGCCAGCAGCCCCTCTAGCGGGAGGGCCGGCGAGCAGTACTTC. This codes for CASSPSSGRAGEQYF.

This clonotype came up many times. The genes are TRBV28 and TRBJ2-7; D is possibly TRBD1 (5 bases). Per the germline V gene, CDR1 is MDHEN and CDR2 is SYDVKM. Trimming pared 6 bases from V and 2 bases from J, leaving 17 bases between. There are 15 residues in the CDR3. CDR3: CASSLIGQGTYEQYF. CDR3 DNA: TGTGCCAGCAGCCTCATTGGGCAGGGCACCTACGAGCAGTACTTC. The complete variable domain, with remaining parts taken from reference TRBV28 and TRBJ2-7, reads DVKVTQSSRYLVKRTGEKVFLECVQDMDHENMFWYRQDPGLGLRLIYFSYDVKMKEKGDIPEGYSVSREKKERFSLILESASTNQTSMYLCASSLIGQGTYEQYFGPGTRLTVT.

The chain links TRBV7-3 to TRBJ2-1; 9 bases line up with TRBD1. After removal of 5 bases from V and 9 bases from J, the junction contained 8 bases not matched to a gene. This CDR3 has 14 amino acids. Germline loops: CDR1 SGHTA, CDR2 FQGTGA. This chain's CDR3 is CASSATGGRSEQFF. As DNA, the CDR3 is TGTGCCAGCAGCGCGACAGGGGGAAGGAGTGAGCAGTTCTTC. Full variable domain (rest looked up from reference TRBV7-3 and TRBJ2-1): GAGVSQTPSNKVTEKGKYVELRCDPISGHTALYWYRQSLGQGPEFLIYFQGTGAADDSGLPNDRFFAVRPEGSVSTLKIQRTERGDSAVYLCASSATGGRSEQFFGPGTRLTVL.

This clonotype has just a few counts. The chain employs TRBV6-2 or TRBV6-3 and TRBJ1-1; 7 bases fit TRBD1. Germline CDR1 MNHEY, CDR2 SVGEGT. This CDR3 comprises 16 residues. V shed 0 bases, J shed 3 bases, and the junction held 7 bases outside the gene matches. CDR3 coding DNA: TGTGCCAGCAGTTACTCGATCAGAGGACAGGACACTGAAGCTTTCTTT. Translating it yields CASSYSIRGQDTEAFF.

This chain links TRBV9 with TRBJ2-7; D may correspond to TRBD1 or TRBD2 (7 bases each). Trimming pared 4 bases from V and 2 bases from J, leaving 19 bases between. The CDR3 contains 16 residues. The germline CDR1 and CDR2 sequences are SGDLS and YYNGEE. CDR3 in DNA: TGTGCCAGCAGCCACGGACAGCAGGGGGGGACCTACGAGCAGTACTTC. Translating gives CASSHGQQGGTYEQYF.